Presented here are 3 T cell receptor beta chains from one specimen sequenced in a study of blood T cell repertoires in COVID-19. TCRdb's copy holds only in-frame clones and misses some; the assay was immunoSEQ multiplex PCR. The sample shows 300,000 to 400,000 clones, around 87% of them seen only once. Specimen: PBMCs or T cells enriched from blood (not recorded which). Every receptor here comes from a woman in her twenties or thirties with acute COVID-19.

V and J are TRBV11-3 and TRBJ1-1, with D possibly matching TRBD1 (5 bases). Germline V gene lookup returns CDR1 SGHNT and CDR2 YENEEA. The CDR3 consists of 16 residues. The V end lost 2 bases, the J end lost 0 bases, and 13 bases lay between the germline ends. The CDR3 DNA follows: TGTGCCAGCAGCTTACGCCAGGGTGGGATGAACACTGAAGCTTTCTTT. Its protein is CASSLRQGGMNTEAFF. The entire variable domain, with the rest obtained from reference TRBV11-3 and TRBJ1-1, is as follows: EAGVVQSPRYKIIEKKQPVAFWCNPISGHNTLYWYLQNLGQGPELLIRYENEEAVDDSQLPKDRFSAERLKGVDSTLKIQPAELGDSAVYLCASSLRQGGMNTEAFFGQGTRLTVV.

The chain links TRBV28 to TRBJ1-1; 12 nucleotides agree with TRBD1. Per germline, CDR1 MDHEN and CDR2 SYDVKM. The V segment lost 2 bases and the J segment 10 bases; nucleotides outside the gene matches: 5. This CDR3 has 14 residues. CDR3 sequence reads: CASSLAGTGGLAFF. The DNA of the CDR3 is TGTGCCAGCAGTTTAGCCGGGACAGGGGGCTTAGCTTTCTTT.

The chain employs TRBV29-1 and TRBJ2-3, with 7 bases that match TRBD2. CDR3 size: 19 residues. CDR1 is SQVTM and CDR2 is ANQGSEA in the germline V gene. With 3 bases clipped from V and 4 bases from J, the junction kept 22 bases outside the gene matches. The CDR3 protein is CSVDVRDYQQSSTSDTQYF. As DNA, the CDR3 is TGCAGCGTTGACGTGAGGGACTACCAACAAAGCTCGACGTCAGATACGCAGTATTTT.